One and the same sample provided the 14 T cell receptor beta chains below, sequenced in a study of shared clonotypes between healthy human individuals. Clones were read by immunoSEQ multiplex PCR, and TCRdb kept only the in-frame ones, dropping some. The sample yields over 2 million clones, 85% to 95% seen once. The sample comprised naive CD4+ T cells sorted from blood. Indicated subset: CD45RA+ positively selected. These receptors came from a man younger than 35 in good health.

The chain recombines TRBV5-1 with TRBJ2-2, with D perhaps matching TRBD2 (6 bases). Trimming left V 0 bases short and J 4 bases short, with 13 bases between. Germline V lookup: CDR1 SGHRS, CDR2 YFSETQ. The CDR3 sequence is 16 residues long. This CDR3 reads CASSLDIYGGTGELFF. DNA for the CDR3: TGCGCCAGCAGCTTGGATATTTACGGGGGCACCGGGGAGCTGTTTTTT.

About this clone itself: This clone may be a read error of a much larger clone one base away. The sample contains more than one DNA sequence encoding this CDR3. The chain has TRBV28 and TRBJ2-7; no firm D call. Trimming took 5 bases from V and 4 from J, leaving 3 bases between them. This CDR3 region has 10 residues. Germline assignment: CDR1 MDHEN and CDR2 SYDVKM. CDR3: CASSKYEQYF. CDR3 sequence (DNA): TGTGCCAGCAGTAAGTACGAGCAGTACTTC.

The V call is TRBV29-1, the J call TRBJ2-7; weak D call: TRBD2 (6 bases). This CDR3 spans 16 amino acids. Germline CDR1 is SQVTM and CDR2 is ANQGSEA. V was cut by 4 bases and J by 5 bases, with 24 bases left in between. In nucleotides, the CDR3 is TGCAGCGTTGTATTGTGGGGGGTGAACTCTCCCAACGAGCAGTACTTC. Protein sequence: CSVVLWGVNSPNEQYF.

The chain couples TRBV2 to TRBJ2-4; possibly TRBD1 for D (5 bases). This CDR3 spans 16 amino acids. Trimming pared 6 bases from V and 1 base from J, leaving 16 bases between. Germline V CDR1 and CDR2: SNHLY, FYNNEI. The CDR3, as DNA: TGTGCCAGCAGGGCCAGGGTCGTCGAGGCCAAAAACATTCAGTACTTC. This sequence encodes CASRARVVEAKNIQYF.

CDR3 amino acids: CASSLSGAMSYNSPLHF. DNA for the CDR3: TGTGCCAGCAGCTTATCTGGGGCAATGTCCTATAATTCACCCCTCCACTTT. The chain employs TRBV11-2 and TRBJ1-6; weak D call: TRBD1 (5 bases). V lost 2 bases and J lost 1, with 12 bases in between. The CDR3 is made up of 17 amino acids. Germline V CDR1 and CDR2: SGHAT, FQNNGV.

The rearrangement uses TRBV7-6 and TRBJ1-5, with D perhaps matching TRBD1 (5 bases). V shed 5 bases and J shed 6 bases, with 11 bases lying between them. The CDR3 runs 13 residues. In germline, CDR1 is SGHVS, CDR2 FNYEAQ. The CDR3 is CASSQGVGQPQHF. DNA of the CDR3: TGTGCCAGCAGCCAAGGGGTAGGTCAGCCCCAGCATTTT.

On this clone itself: In the same sample, other DNA sequences code for this CDR3. The chain combines TRBV30 with TRBJ2-3; no reliable D call. Germline CDR1 and CDR2: GTSNPN and SVGIG (reference sequence). This CDR3 region has 12 residues. Trimming cost V 2 bases and J 6 bases, with 9 bases left between them. CDR3 bases: TGTGCCTGGAGTTCTACCTCTGATACGCAGTATTTT. This codes for CAWSSTSDTQYF.

The rearrangement joins TRBV7-9 to TRBJ2-3, with D perhaps TRBD2 (6 bases). The germline V gene has CDR1 SEHNR and CDR2 FQNEAQ (reference sequence). Trimming shortened V by 2 bases and J by 6 bases, and 15 bases separated the two germline ends. This CDR3 spans 15 amino acids. Written as DNA, the CDR3 is TGTGCCAGCAGCTTATATAGCGGAGGACTTGATACGCAGTATTTT. Translating gives CASSLYSGGLDTQYF.

CDR3 DNA sequence: TGTGCCAGCAGTTACCCCGACAGGGACGGAGGCTACACCTTC. It yields the protein CASSYPDRDGGYTF. The chain couples TRBV6-5 to TRBJ1-2; TRBD1 matches at 7 bases. V was clipped by 2 bases and J by 8 bases; unmatched bases: 8. Looked up from germline, CDR1 is MNHEY and CDR2 is SVGAGI. The CDR3 covers 14 residues.

A single count supports this clone. The sample holds other DNA sequences that translate to the same CDR3. The chain couples TRBV25-1 to TRBJ2-2; possible D gene TRBD1, 5 bases. The V and J ends lost 3 bases and 2 bases respectively, with 7 bases between them. Germline V lookup: CDR1 MGHDK, CDR2 SYGVNS. The CDR3 covers 14 residues. The CDR3 bases are TGTGCCAGCAGTGACAGGGCCAACACCGGGGAGCTGTTTTTT. This translates into CASSDRANTGELFF.

As regards this clone: At the DNA level, this CDR3 is encoded by other sequences in the same sample as well. The gene calls are TRBV7-2 and TRBJ2-7; TRBD2 aligns across 13 bases. The CDR3 covers 13 residues. Germline values: CDR1 SGHTA, CDR2 FQGNSA. The junction had 2 bases not matched to a gene; V was cut back by 6 bases and J by 6 bases. The CDR3 DNA sequence: TGTGCCAGCAGACTAGCGGGAGGGAGCGAGCAGTACTTC. Its translation: CASRLAGGSEQYF.

This chain joins TRBV7-2 and TRBJ2-3, with 12 bases identical to TRBD2. J lost 6 bases, V lost 1 base, and 11 bases had no gene match. This CDR3 is 18 amino acids long. Germline V gene data show CDR1 as SGHTA and CDR2 as FQGNSA. The CDR3 bases are TGTGCCAGCAGCTTAGGTCTAACTAGCGGGGGGTACAGGGATACGCAGTATTTT. Protein: CASSLGLTSGGYRDTQYF. Filled out from reference TRBV7-2 and TRBJ2-3, the complete variable domain reads GAGVSQSPSNKVTEKGKDVELRCDPISGHTALYWYRQSLGQGLEFLIYFQGNSAPDKSGLPSDRFSAERTGGSVSTLTIQRTQQEDSAVYLCASSLGLTSGGYRDTQYFGPGTRLTVL.

The chain is built from TRBV4-2 and TRBJ2-4; D not certain. CDR3 size: 16 residues. V was shortened by 4 bases and J by 0 bases, with 13 bases between the two germline ends. Germline V gene data show CDR1 as LGHNA and CDR2 as YNFKEQ. The CDR3, as DNA: TGTGCCAGCAGCCGTCACACACTTTTAGCCAAAAACATTCAGTACTTC. Residues: CASSRHTLLAKNIQYF.

This clone was detected only once. V and J are TRBV21-1 and TRBJ2-4. TRBV21-1 is flagged as a pseudogene. CDR3 size: 15 residues. This chain's CDR3 is CASTEGNTIWNIQYF. For the CDR3, the DNA is TGTGCCAGCACCGAAGGGAACACCATATGGAACATTCAGTACTTC.